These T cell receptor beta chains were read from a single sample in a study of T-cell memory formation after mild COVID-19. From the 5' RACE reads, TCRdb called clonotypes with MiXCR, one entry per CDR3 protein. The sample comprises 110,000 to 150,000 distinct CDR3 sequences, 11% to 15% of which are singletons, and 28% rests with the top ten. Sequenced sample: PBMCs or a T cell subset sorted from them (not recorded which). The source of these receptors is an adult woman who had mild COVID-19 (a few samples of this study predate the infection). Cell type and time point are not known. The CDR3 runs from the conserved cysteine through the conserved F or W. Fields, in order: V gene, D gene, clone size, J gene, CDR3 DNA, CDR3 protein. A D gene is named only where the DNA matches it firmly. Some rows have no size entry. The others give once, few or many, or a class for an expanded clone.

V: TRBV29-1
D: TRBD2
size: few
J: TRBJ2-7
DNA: TGCAGCGTAGAACTAGCGGGGGAGAACTCCTACGAGCAGTACTTC
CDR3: CSVELAGENSYEQYF

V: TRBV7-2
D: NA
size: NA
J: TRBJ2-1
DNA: TGTGCCAGCAGCTTAGAGTATCAGTTCGGGGGAGCTGAGCAGTTCTTC
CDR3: CASSLEYQFGGAEQFF

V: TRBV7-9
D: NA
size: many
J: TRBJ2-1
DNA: TGTGCCAGCCGACGCGGGACAGACAATGAGCAGTTCTTC
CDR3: CASRRGTDNEQFF

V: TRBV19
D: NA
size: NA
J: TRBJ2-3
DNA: TGTGCCAGTGGACGGGCTAGCACAGATACGCAGTATTTT
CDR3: CASGRASTDTQYF

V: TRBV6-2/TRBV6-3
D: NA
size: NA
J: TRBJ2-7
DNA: TGTGCCAGCAGTTACAGGGGGAGGGCCACGAGCTACGAGCAGTACTTC
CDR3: CASSYRGRATSYEQYF

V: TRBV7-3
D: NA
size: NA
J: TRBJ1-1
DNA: TGTGCCAGCAGCTTAAGGAAAACAGGCCCTCACACTGAAGCTTTCTTT
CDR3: CASSLRKTGPHTEAFF

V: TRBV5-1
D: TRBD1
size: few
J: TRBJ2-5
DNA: TGCGCCAGCAGCTTGGCCGGGACAGGGGGAGGAGAGACCCAGTACTTC
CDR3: CASSLAGTGGGETQYF

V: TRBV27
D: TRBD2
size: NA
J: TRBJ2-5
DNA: TGTGCCAGCAGCTGGGACTATCAGGAGACCCAGTACTTC
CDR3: CASSWDYQETQYF

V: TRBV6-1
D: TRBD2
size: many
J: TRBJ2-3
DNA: TGTGCCAGCAGGGATACTAGCGCCTTTGGGGATACGCAGTATTTT
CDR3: CASRDTSAFGDTQYF

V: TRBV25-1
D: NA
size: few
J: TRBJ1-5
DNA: TGTGCCAGCAGTGAATGGCGTGGGGGCAGTAGTAGCAATCAGCCCCAGCATTTT
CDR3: CASSEWRGGSSSNQPQHF

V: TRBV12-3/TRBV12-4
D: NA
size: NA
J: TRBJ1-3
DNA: TGTGTCACCCCAGACATTGGAAACACCATATATTTT
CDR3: CVTPDIGNTIYF

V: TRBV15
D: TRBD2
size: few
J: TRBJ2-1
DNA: TGTGCCACCAGCAAGGCGGGAGGGCCACATGAGCAGTTCTTC
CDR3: CATSKAGGPHEQFF

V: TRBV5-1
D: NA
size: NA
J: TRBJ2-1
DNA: TGCGCCAGCAGCTTGGTGGGGGACCGTGAGCAGTTCTTC
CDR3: CASSLVGDREQFF

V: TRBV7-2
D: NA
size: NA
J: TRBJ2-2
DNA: TGTGCCAGCAGCGCCTCGGGGCTGGGAGTCACCGGGGAGCTGTTTTTT
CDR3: CASSASGLGVTGELFF

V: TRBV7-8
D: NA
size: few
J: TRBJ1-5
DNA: TGTGCCAGCAGCTTACAGGGCAATAGCAATCAGCCCCAGCATTTT
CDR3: CASSLQGNSNQPQHF

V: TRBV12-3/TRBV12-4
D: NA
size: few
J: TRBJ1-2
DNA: TGTGCCAGCAGTCCCCGGCCAGGGACTAACTATGGCTACACCTTC
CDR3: CASSPRPGTNYGYTF